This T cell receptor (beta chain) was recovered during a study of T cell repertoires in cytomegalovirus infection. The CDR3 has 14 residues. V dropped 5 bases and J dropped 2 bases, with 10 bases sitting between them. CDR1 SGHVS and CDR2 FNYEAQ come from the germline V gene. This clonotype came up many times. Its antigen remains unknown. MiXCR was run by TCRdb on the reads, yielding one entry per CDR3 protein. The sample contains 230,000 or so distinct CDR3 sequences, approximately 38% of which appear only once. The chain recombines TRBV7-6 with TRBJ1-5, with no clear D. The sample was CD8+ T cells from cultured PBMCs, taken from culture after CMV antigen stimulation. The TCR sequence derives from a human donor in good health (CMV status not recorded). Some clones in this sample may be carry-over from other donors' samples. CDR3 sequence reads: CASSPILGNQPQHF. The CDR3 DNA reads TGTGCCAGCAGCCCTATACTGGGCAATCAGCCCCAGCATTTT.